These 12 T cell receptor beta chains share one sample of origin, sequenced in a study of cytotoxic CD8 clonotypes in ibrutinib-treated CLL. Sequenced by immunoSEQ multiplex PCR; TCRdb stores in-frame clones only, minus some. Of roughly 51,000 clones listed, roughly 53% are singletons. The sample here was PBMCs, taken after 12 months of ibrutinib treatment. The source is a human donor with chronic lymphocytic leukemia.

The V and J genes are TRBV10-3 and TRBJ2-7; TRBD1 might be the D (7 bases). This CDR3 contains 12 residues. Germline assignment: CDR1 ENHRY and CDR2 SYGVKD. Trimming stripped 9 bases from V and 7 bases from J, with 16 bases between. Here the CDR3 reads CAIRGQGGEQYF. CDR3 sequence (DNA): TGTGCCATACGTGGGCAGGGGGGAGAGCAGTACTTC.

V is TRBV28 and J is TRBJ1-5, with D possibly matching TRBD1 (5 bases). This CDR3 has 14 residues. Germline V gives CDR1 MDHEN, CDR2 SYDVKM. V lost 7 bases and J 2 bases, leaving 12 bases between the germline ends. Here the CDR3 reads CASNEGRRNQPQHF. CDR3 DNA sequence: TGTGCCAGCAACGAGGGACGCCGCAATCAGCCCCAGCATTTT.

CDR3 nucleotide sequence: TGTGCCAGCAGTTCCGGGTACGGGAACACTGAAGCTTTCTTT. Translating it yields CASSSGYGNTEAFF. The chain is built from TRBV28 and TRBJ1-1; D is unclear. V lost 4 bases to trimming and J lost 1 base, with 10 bases between them. Germline V gene lookup returns CDR1 MDHEN and CDR2 SYDVKM. The CDR3 runs to 14 residues.

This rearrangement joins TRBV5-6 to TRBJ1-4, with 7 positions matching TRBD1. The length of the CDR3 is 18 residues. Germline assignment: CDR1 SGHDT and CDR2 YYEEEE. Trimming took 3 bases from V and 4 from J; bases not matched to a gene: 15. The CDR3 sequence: CASSSKGQRRKLNEKLFF. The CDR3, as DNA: TGTGCCAGCAGCTCCAAGGGACAGAGGAGGAAACTTAATGAAAAACTGTTTTTT.

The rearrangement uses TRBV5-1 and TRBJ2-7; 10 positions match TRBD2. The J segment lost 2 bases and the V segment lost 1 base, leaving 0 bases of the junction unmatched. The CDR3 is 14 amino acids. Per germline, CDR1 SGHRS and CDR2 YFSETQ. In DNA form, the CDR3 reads TGCGCCAGCAGCTTGACTAGCGGGGCCTACGAGCAGTACTTC. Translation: CASSLTSGAYEQYF.

The CDR3 loop is CASSSEGQGYGQPQHF. CDR3 in DNA: TGTGCCAGTAGTTCTGAAGGACAGGGCTATGGTCAGCCCCAGCATTTT. The V call is TRBV19, the J call TRBJ1-5, with TRBD1 identical over 8 bases. Germline V gives CDR1 LNHDA, CDR2 SQIVND (reference sequence). The trim removed 5 bases at V and 6 bases at J, leaving 12 bases unmatched. The CDR3 totals 16 residues.

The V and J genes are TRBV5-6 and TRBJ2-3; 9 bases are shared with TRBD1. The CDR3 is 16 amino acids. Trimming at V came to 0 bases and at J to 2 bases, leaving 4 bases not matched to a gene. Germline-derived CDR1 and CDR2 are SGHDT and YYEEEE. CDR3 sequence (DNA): TGTGCCAGCAGCTTGGAGTACAGGGGGCCCACAGATACGCAGTATTTT. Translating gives CASSLEYRGPTDTQYF.

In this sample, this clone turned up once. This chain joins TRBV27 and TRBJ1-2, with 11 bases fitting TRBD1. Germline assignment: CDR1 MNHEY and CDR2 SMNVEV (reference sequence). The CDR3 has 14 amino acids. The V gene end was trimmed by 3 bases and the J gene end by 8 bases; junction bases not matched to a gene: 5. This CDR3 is CASSLERTGGGYTF. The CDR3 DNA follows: TGTGCCAGCAGTTTGGAAAGGACAGGGGGCGGCTACACCTTC.

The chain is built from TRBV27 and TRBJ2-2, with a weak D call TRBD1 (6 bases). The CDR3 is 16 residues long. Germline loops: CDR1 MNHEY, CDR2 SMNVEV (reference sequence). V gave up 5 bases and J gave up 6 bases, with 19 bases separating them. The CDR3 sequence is CASSVTGFLTPGELFF. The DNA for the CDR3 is TGTGCCAGCAGTGTTACAGGGTTCCTCACACCCGGGGAGCTGTTTTTT.

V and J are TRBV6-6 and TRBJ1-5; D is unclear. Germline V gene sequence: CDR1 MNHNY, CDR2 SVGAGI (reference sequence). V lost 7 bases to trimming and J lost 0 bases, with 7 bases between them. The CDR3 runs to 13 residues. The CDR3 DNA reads TGTGCCAGCACAATCTCTAGCAATCAGCCCCAGCATTTT. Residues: CASTISSNQPQHF.

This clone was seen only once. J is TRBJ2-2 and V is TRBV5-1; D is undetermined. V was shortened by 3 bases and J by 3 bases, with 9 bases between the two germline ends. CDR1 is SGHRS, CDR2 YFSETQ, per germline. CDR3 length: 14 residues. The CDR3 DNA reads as TGCGCCAGCAGCTATGGGTTGGACACCGGGGAGCTGTTTTTT. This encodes CASSYGLDTGELFF.

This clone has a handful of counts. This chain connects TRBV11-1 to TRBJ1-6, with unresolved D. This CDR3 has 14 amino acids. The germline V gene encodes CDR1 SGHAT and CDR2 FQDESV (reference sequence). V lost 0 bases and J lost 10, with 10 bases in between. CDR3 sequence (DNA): TGTGCCAGCAGCTTAGCAGGGAGAGGGTCACCCCTCCACTTT. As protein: CASSLAGRGSPLHF.